The sequence of this T cell receptor beta chain was determined in a study of blood T cell repertoires in COVID-19. Trimming stripped 3 bases from V and 4 bases from J, with 10 bases between. The germline V gene has CDR1 SNHLY and CDR2 FYNNEI. CDR3 length: 14 residues. Sequenced by immunoSEQ multiplex PCR; TCRdb stores in-frame clones only, minus some. The table includes just under 45,000 clones, about 87% detected once. V and J are TRBV2 and TRBJ1-3; TRBD1 is a possible D gene (5 bases). Material for sequencing was peripheral blood. The receptor comes from a woman aged 40 to 49 with acute or convalescent COVID-19. The CDR3 region is CASSEGGSGNTIYF. CDR3 DNA sequence: TGTGCCAGCAGTGAGGGGGGGTCCGGAAACACCATATATTTT.